This note documents a single T cell receptor (beta chain) sequence. Sequencing targeted TCR beta in T cells from blood (CD8+ and CD4+). The multiple sclerosis controls, all treatment-naive patients, had relapsing-remitting disease that was stable or active. Negative isolation yielded CD8+ and CD4+ T cells; FACS enriched TEMRA cells. The V end lost 1 base, the J end lost 5 bases, and 8 bases lay between the germline ends. Germline V gene lookup returns CDR1 SNHLY and CDR2 FYNNEI. The CDR3 is 13 amino acids. The source of the sample is a study of CD8 T cells in Susac syndrome. After extraction with the RNeasy kit, 0.5 to 1 ug of the RNA was reverse transcribed using random hexamers. Amplification of TCR beta CDR3 across 54 Vbeta and 13 Jbeta was performed with immunoSEQ multiplex PCR. TCRdb ran MiXCR on the immunoSEQ multiplex PCR reads and lists one entry per CDR3 protein. Of some 200,000 distinct CDR3 sequences listed, 95% were seen once; the top ten hold 0.085% to 0.1%.

The source material was CD4+ T cells from PBMCs. This chain links TRBV2 with TRBJ1-2; D is ambiguous. The TCR was taken from a human donor with multiple sclerosis. Here the CDR3 DNA reads TGTGCCAGCAGTGAAGGAAATCCATATGGCTACACCTTC. This gives the protein CASSEGNPYGYTF.